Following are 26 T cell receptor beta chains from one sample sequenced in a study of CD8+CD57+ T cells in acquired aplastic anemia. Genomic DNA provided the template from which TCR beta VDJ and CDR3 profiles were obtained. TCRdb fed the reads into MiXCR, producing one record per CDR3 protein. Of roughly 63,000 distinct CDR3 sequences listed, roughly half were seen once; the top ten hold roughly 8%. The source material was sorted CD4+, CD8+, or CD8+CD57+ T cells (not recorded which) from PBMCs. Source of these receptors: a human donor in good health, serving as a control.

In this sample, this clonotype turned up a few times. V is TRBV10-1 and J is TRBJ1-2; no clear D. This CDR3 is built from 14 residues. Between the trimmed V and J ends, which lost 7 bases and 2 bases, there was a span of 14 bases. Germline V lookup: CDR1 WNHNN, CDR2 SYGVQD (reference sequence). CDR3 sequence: CASTSGRKNYGYTF. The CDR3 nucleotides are TGCGCCAGCACCAGCGGACGGAAGAACTATGGCTACACCTTC.

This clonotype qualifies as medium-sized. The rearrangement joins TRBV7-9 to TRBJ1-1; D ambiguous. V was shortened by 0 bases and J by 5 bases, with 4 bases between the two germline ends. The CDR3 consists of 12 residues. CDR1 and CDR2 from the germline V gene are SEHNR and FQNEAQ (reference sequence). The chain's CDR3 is CASSLAHTEAFF. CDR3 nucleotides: TGTGCCAGCAGCTTAGCGCATACTGAAGCTTTCTTT.

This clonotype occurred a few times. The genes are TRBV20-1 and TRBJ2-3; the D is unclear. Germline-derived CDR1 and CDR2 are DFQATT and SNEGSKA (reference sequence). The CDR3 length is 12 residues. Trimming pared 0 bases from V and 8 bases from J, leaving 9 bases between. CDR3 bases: TGCAGTGCTAGAGAACCACCAAGTACGCAGTATTTT. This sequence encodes CSAREPPSTQYF.

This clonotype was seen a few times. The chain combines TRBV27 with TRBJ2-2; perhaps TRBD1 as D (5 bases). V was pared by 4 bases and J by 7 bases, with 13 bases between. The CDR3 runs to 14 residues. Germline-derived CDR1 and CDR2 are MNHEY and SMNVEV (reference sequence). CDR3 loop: CASSYKGMGGELFF. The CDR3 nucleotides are TGTGCCAGCAGTTACAAGGGGATGGGCGGGGAGCTGTTTTTT.

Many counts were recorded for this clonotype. CDR3 sequence (DNA): TGTGCCAGCAGTTACCAGGGGATGAATTCACCCCTCCACTTT. It translates to CASSYQGMNSPLHF. V and J are TRBV6-5 and TRBJ1-6, with D perhaps TRBD1 (6 bases). Germline V gene data show CDR1 as MNHEY and CDR2 as SVGAGI. The V gene lost 2 bases and the J gene lost 7 bases, with 9 bases spanning the gap. The CDR3 covers 14 residues.

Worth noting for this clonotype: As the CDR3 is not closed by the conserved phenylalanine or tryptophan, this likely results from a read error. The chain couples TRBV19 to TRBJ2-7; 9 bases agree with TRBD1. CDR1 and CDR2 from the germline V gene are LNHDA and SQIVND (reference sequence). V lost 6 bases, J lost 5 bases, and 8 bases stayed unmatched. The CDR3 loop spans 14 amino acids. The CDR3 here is CASSISTGGNEQYL. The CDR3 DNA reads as TGTGCCAGTAGCATTAGTACAGGGGGCAACGAGCAGTACCTC.

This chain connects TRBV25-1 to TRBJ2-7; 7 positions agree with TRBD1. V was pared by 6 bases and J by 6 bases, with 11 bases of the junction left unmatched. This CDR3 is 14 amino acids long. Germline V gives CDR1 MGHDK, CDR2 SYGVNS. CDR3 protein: CASSRDSRWGEQYF. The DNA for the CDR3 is TGTGCCAGCAGCCGGGACAGCCGCTGGGGCGAGCAGTACTTC.

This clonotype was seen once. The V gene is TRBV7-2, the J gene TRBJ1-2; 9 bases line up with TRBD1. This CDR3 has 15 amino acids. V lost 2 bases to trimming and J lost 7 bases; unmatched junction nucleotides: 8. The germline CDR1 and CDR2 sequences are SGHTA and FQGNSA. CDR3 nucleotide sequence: TGTGCCAGCAGCTTAATCGGACAGGGGATTGGTGGCTACACCTTC. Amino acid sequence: CASSLIGQGIGGYTF.

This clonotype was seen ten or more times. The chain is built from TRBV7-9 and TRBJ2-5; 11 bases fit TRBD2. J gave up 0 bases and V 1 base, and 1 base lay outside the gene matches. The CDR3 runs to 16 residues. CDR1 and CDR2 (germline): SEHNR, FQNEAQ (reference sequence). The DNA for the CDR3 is TGTGCCAGCAGCTTAGTAGCGGGGGGGAACCAAGAGACCCAGTACTTC. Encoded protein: CASSLVAGGNQETQYF.

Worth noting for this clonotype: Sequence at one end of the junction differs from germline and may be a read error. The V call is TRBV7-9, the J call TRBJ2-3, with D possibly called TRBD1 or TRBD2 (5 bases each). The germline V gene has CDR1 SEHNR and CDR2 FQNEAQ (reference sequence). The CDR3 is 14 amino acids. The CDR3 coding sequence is TGTGCCAGCAGCCTAGCCTACAGGCCAGATACGCAGTATTTT. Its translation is CASSLAYRPDTQYF. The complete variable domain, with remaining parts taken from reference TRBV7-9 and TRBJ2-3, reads DTGVSQNPRHKITKRGQNVTFRCDPISEHNRLYWYRQTLGQGPEFLTYFQNEAQLEKSRLLSDRFSAERPKGSFSTLEIQRTEQGDSAMYLCASSLAYRPDTQYFGPGTRLTVL.

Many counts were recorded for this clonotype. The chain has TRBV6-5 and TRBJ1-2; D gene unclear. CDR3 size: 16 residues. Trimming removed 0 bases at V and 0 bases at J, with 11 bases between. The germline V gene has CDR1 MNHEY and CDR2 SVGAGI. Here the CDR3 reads CASSYSIPGANYGYTF. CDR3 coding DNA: TGTGCCAGCAGTTACTCTATTCCGGGAGCTAACTATGGCTACACCTTC.

The CDR3 loop reads CATSARGDNSPLHF. CDR3 nucleotide sequence: TGTGCCACCAGTGCCCGGGGGGACAATTCACCCCTCCACTTT. This chain uses TRBV24-1 with TRBJ1-6; maybe TRBD1 (5 bases). The CDR3 spans 14 residues. V was trimmed by 5 bases and J by 7 bases, leaving 11 bases between them. The germline CDR1 and CDR2 sequences are KGHDR and SFDVKD.

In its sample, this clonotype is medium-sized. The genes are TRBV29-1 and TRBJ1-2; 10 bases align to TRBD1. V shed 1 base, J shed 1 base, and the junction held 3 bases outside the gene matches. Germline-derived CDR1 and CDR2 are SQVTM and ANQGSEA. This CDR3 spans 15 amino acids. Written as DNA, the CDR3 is TGCAGCGTTGAAGCGGGGACAGGGGATAACTATGGCTACACCTTC. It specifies CSVEAGTGDNYGYTF.

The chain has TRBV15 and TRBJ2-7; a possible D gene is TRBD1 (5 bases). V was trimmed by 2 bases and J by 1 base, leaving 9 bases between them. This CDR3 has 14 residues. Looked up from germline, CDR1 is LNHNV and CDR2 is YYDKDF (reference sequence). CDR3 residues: CATSRLQGSYEQYF. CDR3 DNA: TGTGCCACCAGCAGACTCCAGGGTTCCTACGAGCAGTACTTC.

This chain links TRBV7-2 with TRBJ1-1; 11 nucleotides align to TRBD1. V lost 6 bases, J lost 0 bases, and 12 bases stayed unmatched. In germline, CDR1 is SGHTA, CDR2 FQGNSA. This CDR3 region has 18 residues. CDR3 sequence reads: CASRSPGQGGLMNTEAFF. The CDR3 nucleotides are TGTGCCAGCAGGTCCCCGGGACAGGGGGGACTCATGAACACTGAAGCTTTCTTT.

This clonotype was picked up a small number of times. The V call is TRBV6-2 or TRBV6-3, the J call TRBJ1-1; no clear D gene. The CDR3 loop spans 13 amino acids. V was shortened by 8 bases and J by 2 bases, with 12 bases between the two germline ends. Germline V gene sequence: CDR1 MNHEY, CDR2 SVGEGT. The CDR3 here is CASLSTLNTEAFF. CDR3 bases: TGTGCCAGCCTCTCAACACTCAACACTGAAGCTTTCTTT.

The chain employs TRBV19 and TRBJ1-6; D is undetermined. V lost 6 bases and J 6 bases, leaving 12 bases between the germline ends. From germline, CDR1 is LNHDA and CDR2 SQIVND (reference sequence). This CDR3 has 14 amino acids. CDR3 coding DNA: TGTGCCAGTAGCGTCAACAGCGGTAATTCACCCCTCCACTTT. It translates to CASSVNSGNSPLHF.

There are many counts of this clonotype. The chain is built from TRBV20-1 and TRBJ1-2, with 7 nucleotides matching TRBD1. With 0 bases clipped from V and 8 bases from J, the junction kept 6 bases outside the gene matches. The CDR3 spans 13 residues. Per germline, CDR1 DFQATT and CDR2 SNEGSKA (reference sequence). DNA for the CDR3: TGCAGTGCTAGAGACCTAGGACAGGTGGGCTACACCTTC. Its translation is CSARDLGQVGYTF.

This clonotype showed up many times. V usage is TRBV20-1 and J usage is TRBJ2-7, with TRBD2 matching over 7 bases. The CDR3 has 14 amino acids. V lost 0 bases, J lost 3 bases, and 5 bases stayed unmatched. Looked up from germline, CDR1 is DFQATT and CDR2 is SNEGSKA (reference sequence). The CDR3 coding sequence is TGCAGTGCTAGAGATTCCAGCGGGATCTACGAGCAGTACTTC. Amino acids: CSARDSSGIYEQYF.

CDR3 DNA sequence: TGTGCCATAGGGGCGGGTCCGGGCACAGATACGCAGTATTTT. It specifies CAIGAGPGTDTQYF. This rearrangement joins TRBV19 to TRBJ2-3; possibly TRBD1 or TRBD2 for D (5 bases each). Trimming pared 10 bases from V and 1 base from J, leaving 15 bases between. Germline assignment: CDR1 LNHDA and CDR2 SQIVND (reference sequence). The CDR3 has 14 residues.

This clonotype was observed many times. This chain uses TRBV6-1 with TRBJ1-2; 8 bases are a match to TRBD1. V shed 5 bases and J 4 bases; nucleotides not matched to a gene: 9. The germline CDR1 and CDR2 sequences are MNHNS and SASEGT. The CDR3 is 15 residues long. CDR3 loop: CASSTRTGLAYGYTF. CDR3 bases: TGTGCCAGCAGTACCCGGACAGGGTTAGCCTATGGCTACACCTTC.

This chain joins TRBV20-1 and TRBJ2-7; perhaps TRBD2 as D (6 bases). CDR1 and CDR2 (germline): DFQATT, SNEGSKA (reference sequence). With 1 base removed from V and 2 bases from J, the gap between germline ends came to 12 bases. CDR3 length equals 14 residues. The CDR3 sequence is CSARGLEATYEQYF. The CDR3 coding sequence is TGCAGTGCTAGAGGACTAGAAGCTACCTACGAGCAGTACTTC.

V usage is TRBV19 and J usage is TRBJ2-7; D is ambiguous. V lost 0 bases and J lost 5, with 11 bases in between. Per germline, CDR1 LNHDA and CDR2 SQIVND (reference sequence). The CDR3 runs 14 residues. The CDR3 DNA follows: TGTGCCAGTAGTATAGATCAGTACGTCGACGAGCAGTACTTC. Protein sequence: CASSIDQYVDEQYF. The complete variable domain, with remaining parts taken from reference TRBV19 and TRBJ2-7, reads DGGITQSPKYLFRKEGQNVTLSCEQNLNHDAMYWYRQDPGQGLRLIYYSQIVNDFQKGDIAEGYSVSREKKESFPLTVTSAQKNPTAFYLCASSIDQYVDEQYFGPGTRLTVT.

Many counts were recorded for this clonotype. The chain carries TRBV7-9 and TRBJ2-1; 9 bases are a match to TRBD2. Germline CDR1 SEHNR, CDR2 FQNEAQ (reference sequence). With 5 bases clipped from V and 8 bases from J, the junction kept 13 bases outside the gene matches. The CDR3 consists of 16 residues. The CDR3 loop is CASSISAGGTHDEQFF. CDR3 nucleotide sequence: TGTGCCAGCAGCATATCAGCGGGAGGAACGCACGATGAGCAGTTCTTC.

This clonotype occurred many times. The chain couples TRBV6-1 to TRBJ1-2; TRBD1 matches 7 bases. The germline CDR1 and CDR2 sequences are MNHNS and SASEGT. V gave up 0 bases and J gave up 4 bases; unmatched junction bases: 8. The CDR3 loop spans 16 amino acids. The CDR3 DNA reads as TGTGCCAGCAGTGAAGCCGCGACAGGGTCCCTCTATGGCTACACCTTC. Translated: CASSEAATGSLYGYTF.

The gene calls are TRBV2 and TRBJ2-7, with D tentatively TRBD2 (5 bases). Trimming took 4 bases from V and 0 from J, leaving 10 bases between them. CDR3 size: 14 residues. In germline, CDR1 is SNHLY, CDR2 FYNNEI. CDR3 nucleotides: TGTGCCAGCAGTGTGGAGCGGAACTCCTACGAGCAGTACTTC. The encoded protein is CASSVERNSYEQYF.